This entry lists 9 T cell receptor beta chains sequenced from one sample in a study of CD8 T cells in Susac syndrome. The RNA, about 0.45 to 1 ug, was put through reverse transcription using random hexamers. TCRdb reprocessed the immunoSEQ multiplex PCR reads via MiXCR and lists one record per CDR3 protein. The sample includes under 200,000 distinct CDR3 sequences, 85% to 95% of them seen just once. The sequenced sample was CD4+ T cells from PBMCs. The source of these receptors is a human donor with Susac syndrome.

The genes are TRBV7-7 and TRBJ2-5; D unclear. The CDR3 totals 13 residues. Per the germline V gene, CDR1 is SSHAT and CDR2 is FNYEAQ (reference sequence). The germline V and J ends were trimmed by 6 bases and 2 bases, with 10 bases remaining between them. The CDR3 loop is CASSGVGQETQYF. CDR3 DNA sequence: TGTGCCAGCAGTGGGGTAGGACAAGAGACCCAGTACTTC.

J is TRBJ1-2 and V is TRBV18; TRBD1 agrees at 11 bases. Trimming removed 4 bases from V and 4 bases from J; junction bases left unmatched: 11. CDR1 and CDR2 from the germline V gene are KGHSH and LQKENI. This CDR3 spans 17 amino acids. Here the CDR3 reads CASSLPGTGGSVYGYTF. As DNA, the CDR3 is TGTGCCAGCTCACTCCCCGGGACAGGGGGGTCCGTCTATGGCTACACCTTC.

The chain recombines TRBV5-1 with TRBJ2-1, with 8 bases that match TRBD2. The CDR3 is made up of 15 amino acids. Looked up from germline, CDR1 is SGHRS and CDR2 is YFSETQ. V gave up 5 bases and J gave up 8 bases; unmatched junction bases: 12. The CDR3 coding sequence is TGCGCCAGCAGAATGATCGCGACTAGCGTCGATGAGCAGTTCTTC. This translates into CASRMIATSVDEQFF.

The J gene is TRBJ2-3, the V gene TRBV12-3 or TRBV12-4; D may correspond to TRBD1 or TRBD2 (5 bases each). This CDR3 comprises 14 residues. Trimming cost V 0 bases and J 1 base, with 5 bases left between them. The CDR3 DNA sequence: TGTGCCAGCAGTTTAGCGGGACGCACAGATACGCAGTATTTT. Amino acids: CASSLAGRTDTQYF.

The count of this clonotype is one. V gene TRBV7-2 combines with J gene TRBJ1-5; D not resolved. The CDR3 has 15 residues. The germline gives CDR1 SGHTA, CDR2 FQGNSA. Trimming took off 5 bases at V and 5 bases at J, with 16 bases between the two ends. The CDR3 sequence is CASSMSSTEYQPQHF. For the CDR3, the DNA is TGTGCCAGCAGCATGAGTTCAACAGAGTATCAGCCCCAGCATTTT.

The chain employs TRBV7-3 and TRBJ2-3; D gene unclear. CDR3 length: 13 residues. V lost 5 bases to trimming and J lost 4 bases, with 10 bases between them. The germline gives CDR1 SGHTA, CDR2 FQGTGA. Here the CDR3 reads CASSRGPADTQYF. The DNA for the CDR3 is TGTGCCAGCAGCCGCGGACCGGCAGATACGCAGTATTTT.

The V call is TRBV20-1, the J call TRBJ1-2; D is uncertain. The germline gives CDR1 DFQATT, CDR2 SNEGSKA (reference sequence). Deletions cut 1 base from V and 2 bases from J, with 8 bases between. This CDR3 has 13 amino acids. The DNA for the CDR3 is TGCAGTGCTAGAGTCGGGGAAAACTATGGCTACACCTTC. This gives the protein CSARVGENYGYTF.

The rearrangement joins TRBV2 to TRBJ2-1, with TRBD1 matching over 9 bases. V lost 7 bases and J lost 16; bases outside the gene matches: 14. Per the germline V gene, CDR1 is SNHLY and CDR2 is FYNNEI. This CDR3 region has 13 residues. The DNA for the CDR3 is TGTGCCAGCACGGACAGGGGACGGGGGCCCGGATTCTTC. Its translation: CASTDRGRGPGFF.

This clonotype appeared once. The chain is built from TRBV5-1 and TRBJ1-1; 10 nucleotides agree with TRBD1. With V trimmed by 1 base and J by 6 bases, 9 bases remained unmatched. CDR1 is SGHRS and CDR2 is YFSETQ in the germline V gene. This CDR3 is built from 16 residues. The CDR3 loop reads CASSLNFGTGVPEAFF. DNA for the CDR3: TGCGCCAGCAGCTTGAATTTCGGGACAGGGGTTCCTGAAGCTTTCTTT.